A selection of T cell receptor beta chains follows, all from one sample in a study of T-cell memory formation after mild COVID-19. TCRdb independently ran MiXCR on the 5' RACE reads; one entry per CDR3 protein. This table has some 57,000 distinct CDR3 sequences, roughly an eighth appearing once. The sample was PBMCs or a T cell subset sorted from them (not recorded which). These receptors all stem from a man younger than 35 who had mild COVID-19 (a few samples of this study predate the infection). Cell type and time point are not known. CDR3s include the opening cysteine and the closing phenylalanine or tryptophan. D genes are given only for firm matches. Size values are once, few and many counts, or a class for expanded clones, and some rows have none.

clone_size: .; v_call: TRBV12-3/TRBV12-4; j_call: TRBJ1-1; d_call: .; cdr3_aa: CASSSADKNTEAFF; cdr3_nt: TGTGCCAGCAGTTCGGCAGACAAGAACACTGAAGCTTTCTTT
clone_size: many; v_call: TRBV5-1; j_call: TRBJ2-6; d_call: .; cdr3_aa: CASSWYSGANVLTF; cdr3_nt: TGCGCCAGCAGCTGGTACAGCGGGGCCAACGTCCTGACTTTC
clone_size: .; v_call: TRBV9; j_call: TRBJ2-1; d_call: TRBD2; cdr3_aa: CAISPRTSLLNEQFF; cdr3_nt: TGTGCCATCAGCCCCCGGACTAGCCTCCTCAATGAGCAGTTCTTC
clone_size: .; v_call: TRBV12-3/TRBV12-4; j_call: TRBJ2-3; d_call: .; cdr3_aa: CASSLGTPSDTQYF; cdr3_nt: TGTGCCAGCAGTTTAGGGACCCCGTCAGATACGCAGTATTTT
clone_size: .; v_call: TRBV4-3; j_call: TRBJ2-4; d_call: TRBD2; cdr3_aa: CASSQARGLDYKNIQYF; cdr3_nt: TGCGCCAGCAGCCAAGCCCGGGGACTAGACTACAAAAACATTCAGTACTTC
clone_size: many; v_call: TRBV27; j_call: TRBJ2-1; d_call: TRBD2; cdr3_aa: CASSALTSGVYNEQFF; cdr3_nt: TGTGCCAGCAGTGCCCTGACTAGCGGGGTCTACAATGAGCAGTTCTTC
clone_size: few; v_call: TRBV7-9; j_call: TRBJ1-1; d_call: .; cdr3_aa: CASTTPGTEAFF; cdr3_nt: TGTGCCAGCACCACCCCGGGTACTGAAGCTTTCTTT
clone_size: many; v_call: TRBV10-1; j_call: TRBJ2-7; d_call: TRBD1; cdr3_aa: CASSESRGGLGEQYF; cdr3_nt: TGCGCCAGCAGTGAGTCGAGAGGGGGCTTGGGCGAGCAGTACTTC
clone_size: few; v_call: TRBV5-5; j_call: TRBJ1-1; d_call: .; cdr3_aa: CASSLGVETEAFF; cdr3_nt: TGTGCCAGCAGCTTGGGGGTAGAGACTGAAGCTTTCTTT
clone_size: few; v_call: TRBV13; j_call: TRBJ1-6; d_call: .; cdr3_aa: CASSLAPGANSPLHF; cdr3_nt: TGTGCCAGCAGCTTAGCTCCGGGGGCTAATTCACCCCTCCACTTT
clone_size: many; v_call: TRBV11-2; j_call: TRBJ2-5; d_call: .; cdr3_aa: CASSFTRETQYF; cdr3_nt: TGTGCCAGCAGCTTCACCCGGGAGACCCAGTACTTC
clone_size: .; v_call: TRBV28; j_call: TRBJ1-5; d_call: TRBD1; cdr3_aa: CASSRADRAYYSNQPQHF; cdr3_nt: TGTGCCAGCAGCCGCGCGGACAGGGCTTACTATAGCAATCAGCCCCAGCATTTT
clone_size: few; v_call: TRBV20-1; j_call: TRBJ2-3; d_call: .; cdr3_aa: CSATRQPSTDTQYF; cdr3_nt: TGCAGTGCCACCAGACAGCCTAGCACAGATACGCAGTATTTT